This T cell receptor beta chain came from a study of shared T cell receptors in the human thymus. The protocol was immunoSEQ multiplex PCR, while the TCRdb copy is restricted to in-frame clones and leaves out a portion. The sample includes some 660,000 clones, about 87% of them seen just once. Germline-derived CDR1 and CDR2 are MNHNS and SASEGT. The V end was cut by 4 bases, the J end by 1 base, with 23 bases between. The CDR3 contains 18 residues. The sample was also linked to a second study, of human thymus T cells. That report notes: Donor material was obtained from healthy Finnish infants undergoing corrective surgery for congenital heart defects. Thymus specimens were resections from corrective heart surgery. Gene usage for V and J segments appeared biased in thymic and blood repertoires.

The specimen was thymocytes. The chain uses TRBV6-1 and TRBJ2-7, with D possibly TRBD2 on 6 matching bases. The sequence derives from a boy in the first two years of life with a congenital heart defect. The CDR3 coding sequence is TGTGCCAGCAGTGTATTATCGGGAGCTCCGACAATTTCCTACGAGCAGTACTTC. Translation: CASSVLSGAPTISYEQYF.